The text below deals with one TCR beta chain. Its antigen remains unidentified. This sample was taken from a study of breast tumors, draining lymph nodes, adjacent tissues. Study conclusions and caveats: That most tumor T cells come from lymph nodes remained unproven.

V was trimmed by 6 bases and J by 5 bases, leaving 14 bases between them. Germline loops: CDR1 WNHNN, CDR2 SYGVQD (reference sequence). The length of the CDR3 is 14 residues. Breast cancer patients provided tissue from their axillary draining lymph nodes. TCRdb analysed the multiplex PCR reads with MiXCR anew, one entry per CDR3 protein. This sample yields 270,000 or so distinct CDR3 sequences, of which around 30% are seen a single time; around 1% belongs to the top ten. The genes are TRBV10-1 and TRBJ2-1, with D perhaps being TRBD1 or TRBD2 (5 bases each). The specimen sequenced was axillary lymph node tissue. The receptor was derived from a female donor with breast cancer. Some clones in this sample may be carry-over from other donors' samples. The CDR3 nucleotides are TGCGCCAGCAGCACGGGGCTGGACCACAATGAGCAGTTCTTC. Translating gives CASSTGLDHNEQFF.